One T cell receptor (beta chain) is described in this entry. Participants were aged about 18 to 89 years, lived in 24 US areas, and enrolled virtually. Two consecutive negative NP/OP PCR tests, clearance, or resolved symptoms defined Cohort 3 recovery. This entry belongs to a study of blood T cell repertoires in COVID-19. Trimming removed 2 bases from V and 5 bases from J; junction bases left unmatched: 2. The CDR3 extends over 12 amino acids. Germline loops: CDR1 GTSNPN, CDR2 SVGIG (reference sequence). The protocol was immunoSEQ multiplex PCR, while the TCRdb copy is restricted to in-frame clones and leaves out a portion. The sample holds 400,000 or so clones; roughly nine tenths are singletons and the top ten take around 1.1%.

This chain connects TRBV30 to TRBJ2-7; 8 bases match TRBD2. The sequencing input was PBMCs or T cells enriched from blood (not recorded which). The sequence came from a man aged 30-40 years who had recovered from COVID-19. CDR3 sequence reads: CAWSRGGDEQYF. The CDR3 coding sequence is TGTGCCTGGAGTCGGGGGGGCGACGAGCAGTACTTC.